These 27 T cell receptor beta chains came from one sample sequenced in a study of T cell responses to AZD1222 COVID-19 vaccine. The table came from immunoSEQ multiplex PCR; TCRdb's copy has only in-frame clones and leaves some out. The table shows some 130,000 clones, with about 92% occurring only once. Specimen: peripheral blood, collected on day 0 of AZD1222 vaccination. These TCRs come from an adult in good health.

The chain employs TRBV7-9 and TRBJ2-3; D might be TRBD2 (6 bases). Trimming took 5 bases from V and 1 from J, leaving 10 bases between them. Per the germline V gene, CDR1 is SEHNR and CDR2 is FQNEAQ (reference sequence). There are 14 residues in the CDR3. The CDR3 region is CASSPGLGTDTQYF. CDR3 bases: TGTGCCAGCAGCCCGGGACTGGGCACAGATACGCAGTATTTT.

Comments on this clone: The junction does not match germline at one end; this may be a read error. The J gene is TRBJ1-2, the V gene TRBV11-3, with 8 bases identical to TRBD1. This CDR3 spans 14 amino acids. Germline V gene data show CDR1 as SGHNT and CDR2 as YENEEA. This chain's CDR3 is CASSLTPDRASPYF. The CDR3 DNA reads TGTGCCAGCAGCTTAACACCGGACAGGGCAAGTCCCTACTTC.

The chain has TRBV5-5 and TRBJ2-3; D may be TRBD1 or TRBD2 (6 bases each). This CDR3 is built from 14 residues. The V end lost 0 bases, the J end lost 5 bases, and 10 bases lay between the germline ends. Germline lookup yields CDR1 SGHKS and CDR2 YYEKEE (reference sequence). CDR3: CASSLAGGLDTQYF. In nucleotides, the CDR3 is TGTGCCAGCAGCTTGGCCGGGGGCCTAGATACGCAGTATTTT.

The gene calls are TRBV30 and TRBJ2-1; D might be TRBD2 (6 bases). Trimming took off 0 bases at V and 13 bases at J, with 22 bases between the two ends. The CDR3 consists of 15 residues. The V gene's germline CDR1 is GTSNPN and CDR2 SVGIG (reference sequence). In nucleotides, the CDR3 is TGTGCCTGGAGTGTTGGTCGGTTCAGGGACGGGGGTCAGTTCTTC. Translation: CAWSVGRFRDGGQFF.

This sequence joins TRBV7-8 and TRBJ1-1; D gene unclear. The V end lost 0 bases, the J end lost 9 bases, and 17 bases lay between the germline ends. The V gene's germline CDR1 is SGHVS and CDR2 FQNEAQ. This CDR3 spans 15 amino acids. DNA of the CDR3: TGTGCCAGCAGCTTAGCTCTACTCTGGGGAGGGAAAGCTTTCTTT. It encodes CASSLALLWGGKAFF.

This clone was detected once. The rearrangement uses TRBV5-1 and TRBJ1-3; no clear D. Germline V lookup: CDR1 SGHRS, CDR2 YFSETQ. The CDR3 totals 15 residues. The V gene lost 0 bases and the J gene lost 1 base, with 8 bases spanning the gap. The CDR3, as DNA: TGCGCCAGCAGCTTGGCAAAACAGTCTGGAAACACCATATATTTT. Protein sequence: CASSLAKQSGNTIYF.

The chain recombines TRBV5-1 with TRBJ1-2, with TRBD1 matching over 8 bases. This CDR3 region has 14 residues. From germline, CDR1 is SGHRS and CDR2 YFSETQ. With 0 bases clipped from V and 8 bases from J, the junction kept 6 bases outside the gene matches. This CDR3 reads CASSLGRPGGGYTF. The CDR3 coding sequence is TGCGCCAGCAGCTTGGGACGACCAGGGGGCGGCTACACCTTC.

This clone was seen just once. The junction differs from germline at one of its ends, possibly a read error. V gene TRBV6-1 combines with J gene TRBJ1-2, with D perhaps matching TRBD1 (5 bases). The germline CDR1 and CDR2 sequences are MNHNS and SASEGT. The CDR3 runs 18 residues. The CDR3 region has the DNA TGTGCCAGCAGTGAAGCACCGACAGACACGTACTCTAAGTATGGCTACACCTTC. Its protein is CASSEAPTDTYSKYGYTF.

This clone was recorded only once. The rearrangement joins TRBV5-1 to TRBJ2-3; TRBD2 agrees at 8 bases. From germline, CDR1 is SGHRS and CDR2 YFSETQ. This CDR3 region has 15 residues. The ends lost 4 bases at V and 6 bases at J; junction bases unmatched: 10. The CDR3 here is CASSPWTSSADTQYF. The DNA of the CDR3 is TGCGCCAGCAGCCCCTGGACTAGCAGCGCGGATACGCAGTATTTT.

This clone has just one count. CDR3 sequence reads: CASSLATAGTYEQYF. DNA for the CDR3: TGTGCCAGCAGCTTGGCCACAGCGGGCACCTACGAGCAGTACTTC. The J gene is TRBJ2-7, the V gene TRBV5-5, with D possibly being TRBD2 (6 bases). The length of the CDR3 is 15 residues. The V gene's germline CDR1 is SGHKS and CDR2 YYEKEE (reference sequence). V was cut by 0 bases and J by 2 bases, with 12 bases left in between.

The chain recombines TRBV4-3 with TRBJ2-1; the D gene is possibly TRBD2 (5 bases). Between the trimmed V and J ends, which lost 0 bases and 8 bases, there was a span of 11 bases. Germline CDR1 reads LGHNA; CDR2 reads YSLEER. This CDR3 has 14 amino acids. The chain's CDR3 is CASSQDGSRDEQFF. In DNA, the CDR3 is TGCGCCAGCAGCCAAGATGGTTCGAGGGATGAGCAGTTCTTC.

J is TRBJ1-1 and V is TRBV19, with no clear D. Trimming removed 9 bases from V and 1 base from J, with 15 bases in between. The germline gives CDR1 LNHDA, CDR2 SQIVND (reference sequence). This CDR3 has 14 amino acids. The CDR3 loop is CASLPRFPNTEAFF. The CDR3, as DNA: TGTGCCAGCCTCCCCAGGTTTCCGAACACTGAAGCTTTCTTT.

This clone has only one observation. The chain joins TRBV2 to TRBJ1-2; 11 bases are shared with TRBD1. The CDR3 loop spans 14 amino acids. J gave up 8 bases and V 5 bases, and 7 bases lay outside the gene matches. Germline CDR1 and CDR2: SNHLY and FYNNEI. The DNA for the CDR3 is TGTGCCAGCAGTCCGGGACAGGGGGTCTACGGCTACACCTTC. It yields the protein CASSPGQGVYGYTF.

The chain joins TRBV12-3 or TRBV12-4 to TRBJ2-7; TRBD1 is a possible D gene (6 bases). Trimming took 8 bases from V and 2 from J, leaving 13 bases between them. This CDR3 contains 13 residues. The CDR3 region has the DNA TGTGCCAGCTCGAGGGGGATTACCTACGAGCAGTACTTC. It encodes CASSRGITYEQYF.

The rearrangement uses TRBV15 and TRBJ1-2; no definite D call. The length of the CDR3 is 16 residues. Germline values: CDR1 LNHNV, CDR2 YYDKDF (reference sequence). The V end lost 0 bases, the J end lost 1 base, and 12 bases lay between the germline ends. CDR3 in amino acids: CATSRDPGGGNYGYTF. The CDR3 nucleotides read TGTGCCACCAGCAGAGATCCCGGAGGTGGTAACTATGGCTACACCTTC.

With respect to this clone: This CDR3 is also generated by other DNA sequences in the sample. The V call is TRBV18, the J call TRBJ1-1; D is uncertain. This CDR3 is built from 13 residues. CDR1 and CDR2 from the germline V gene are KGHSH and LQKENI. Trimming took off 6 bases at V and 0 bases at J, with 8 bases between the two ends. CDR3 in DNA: TGTGCCAGCTCGGGCGATATGAACACTGAAGCTTTCTTT. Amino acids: CASSGDMNTEAFF. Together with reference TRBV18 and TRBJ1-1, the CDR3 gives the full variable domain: NAGVMQNPRHLVRRRGQEARLRCSPMKGHSHVYWYRQLPEEGLKFMVYLQKENIIDESGMPKERFSAEFPKEGPSILRIQQVVRGDSAAYFCASSGDMNTEAFFGQGTRLTVV.

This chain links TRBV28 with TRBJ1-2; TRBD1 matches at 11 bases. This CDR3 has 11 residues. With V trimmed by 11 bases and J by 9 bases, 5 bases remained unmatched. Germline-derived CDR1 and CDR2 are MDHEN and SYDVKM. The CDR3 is CALGTGGSYTF. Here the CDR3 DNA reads TGTGCCCTCGGGACAGGGGGGAGCTACACCTTC.

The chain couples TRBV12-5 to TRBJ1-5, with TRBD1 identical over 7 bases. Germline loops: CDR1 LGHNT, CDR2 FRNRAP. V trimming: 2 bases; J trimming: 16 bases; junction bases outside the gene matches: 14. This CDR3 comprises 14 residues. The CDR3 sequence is CASGLPFGQEGIHF. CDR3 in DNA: TGTGCTAGTGGTTTGCCTTTTGGACAGGAAGGAATCCATTTT.

The CDR3 here is CASSHGTGGVTDTQYF. DNA for the CDR3: TGTGCCAGCAGCCATGGGACAGGAGGGGTCACAGATACGCAGTATTTT. This sequence joins TRBV11-2 and TRBJ2-3, with 8 bases aligning to TRBD1. This CDR3 spans 16 amino acids. The V segment lost 5 bases and the J segment 2 bases; nucleotides outside the gene matches: 9. Germline V gives CDR1 SGHAT, CDR2 FQNNGV.

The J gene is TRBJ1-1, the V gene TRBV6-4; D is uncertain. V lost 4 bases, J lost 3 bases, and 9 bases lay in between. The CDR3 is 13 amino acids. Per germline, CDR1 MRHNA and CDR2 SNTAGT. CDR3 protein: CASSANEYTEAFF. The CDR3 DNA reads TGTGCCAGCAGTGCTAACGAATACACTGAAGCTTTCTTT.

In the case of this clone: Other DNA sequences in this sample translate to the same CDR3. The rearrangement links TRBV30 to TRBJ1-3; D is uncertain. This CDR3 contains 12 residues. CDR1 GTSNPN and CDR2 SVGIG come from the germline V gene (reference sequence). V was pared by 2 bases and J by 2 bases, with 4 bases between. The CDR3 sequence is CAWSPTGNTIYF. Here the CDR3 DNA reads TGTGCCTGGAGTCCAACTGGAAACACCATATATTTT.

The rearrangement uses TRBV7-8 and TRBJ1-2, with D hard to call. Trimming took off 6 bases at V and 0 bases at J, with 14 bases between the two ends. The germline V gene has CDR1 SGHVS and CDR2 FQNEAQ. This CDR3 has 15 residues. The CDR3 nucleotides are TGTGCCAGCAGTAACCAAATCCAGTCTAACTATGGCTACACCTTC. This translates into CASSNQIQSNYGYTF.

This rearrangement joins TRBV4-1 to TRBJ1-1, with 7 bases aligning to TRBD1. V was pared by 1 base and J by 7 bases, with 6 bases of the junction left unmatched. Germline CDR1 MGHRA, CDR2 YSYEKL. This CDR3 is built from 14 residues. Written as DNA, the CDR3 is TGCGCCAGCAGCCAAGGGAGGGGGCCAGTTGAAGCTTTCTTT. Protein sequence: CASSQGRGPVEAFF.

The CDR3 sequence: CASSGSQGNYGYTF. CDR3 DNA sequence: TGTGCCAGCAGCGGGTCACAGGGGAACTATGGCTACACCTTC. The gene calls are TRBV7-2 and TRBJ1-2, with TRBD1 identical over 7 bases. This CDR3 is 14 amino acids long. CDR1 and CDR2 from the germline V gene are SGHTA and FQGNSA. The V and J ends lost 5 bases and 2 bases, in that order; junction bases with no gene match: 5.

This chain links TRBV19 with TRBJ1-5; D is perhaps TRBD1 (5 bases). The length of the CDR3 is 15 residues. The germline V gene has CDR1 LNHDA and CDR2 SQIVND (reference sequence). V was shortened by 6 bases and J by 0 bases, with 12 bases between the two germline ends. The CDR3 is CASRATVYSNQPQHF. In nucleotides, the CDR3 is TGTGCCAGTAGAGCGACAGTCTATAGCAATCAGCCCCAGCATTTT.

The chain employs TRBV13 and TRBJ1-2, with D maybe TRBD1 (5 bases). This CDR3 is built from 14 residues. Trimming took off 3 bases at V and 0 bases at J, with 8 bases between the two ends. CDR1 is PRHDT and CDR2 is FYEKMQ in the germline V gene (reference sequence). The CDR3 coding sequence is TGTGCCAGCAGCTTCAGGACACCTAACTATGGCTACACCTTC. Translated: CASSFRTPNYGYTF.

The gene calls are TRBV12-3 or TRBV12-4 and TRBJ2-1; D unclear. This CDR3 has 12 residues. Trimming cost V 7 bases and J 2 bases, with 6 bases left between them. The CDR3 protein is CASTATYNEQFF. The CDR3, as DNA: TGTGCCAGCACCGCCACCTACAATGAGCAGTTCTTC.